This TCR beta chain derives from a study of CD8+ T cells in alopecia areata (dated 2018 in TCRdb). For the study in its entirety: In both human patients and the C3H/HeJ mouse model, the study applied high-throughput TCRbeta sequencing to look at T cell clonal expansion in alopecia areata. Scalp tissue and sorted CD4+ and CD8+ peripheral blood T cells from patchy and totalis/universalis alopecia areata patients and from healthy controls were covered by human TCRbeta sequencing. Scalp clonality was compared among normal scalp (n=4), patchy alopecia areata scalp (n=8), and alopecia totalis/universalis scalp (n=8). RNA was obtained with the PAXgene miRNA kit for fixed scalp, the miRNeasy kit for PBMCs, and the RNeasy kit for mouse skin. immunoSEQ multiplex PCR using 35 Vbeta forward primers and 13 Jbeta reverse primers was used to amplify TCRbeta CDR3 regions. The paper as a whole reports these results and caveats: Scalp TCR repertoire analysis is complicated because resident alphabeta T cells in normal human skin are also sequenced, whereas mouse skin is dominated by gammadelta T cells. Compared with normal scalp, lesional scalp had higher clonality and more expanded CD8+ clones, particularly in alopecia totalis/universalis, a pattern that suggests antigenic drive. TCR sequences shared between patients were less clear than in mice, possibly partly because of HLA diversity in the patient population.

CDR1 and CDR2, per the germline V gene, are MGHRA and YSYEKL. The germline V and J ends show losses of 1 base and 2 bases respectively, and no gene match explains 3 bases of the junction. Inclusive of the bounding cysteine and phenylalanine, the CDR3 is 15 residues long. The entry retains the CDR3 DNA only, 45 bases that are in frame from base 1. PBMCs were separated by density centrifugation and stained for CD3, CD4 and CD8, after which CD4+ and CD8+ T cells were sorted on a FACSAria. Scalp biopsies and blood samples were provided by unaffected controls. Library prep was done by the immunoSEQ multiplex PCR assay. RNA was extracted from all samples and reverse transcribed into cDNA as template for TCR sequencing. SuperScript III was used for first-strand cDNA synthesis, primed with a 2:1 mix of oligo-dT and random hexamers. A synthetic immune receptor repertoire was used to assess amplification bias, and residual bias was removed computationally. The paper's data handling went like this. Raw reads were preprocessed to remove errors, and CDR3 was defined according to IMGT conventions as the region from the conserved cysteine to phenylalanine. Clonality was computed as 1 minus the Shannon entropy, with the entropy normalized by log2 of the number of productive unique TCRs. Whether each scalp clone was CD4 or CD8 was inferred by checking scalp TCRbeta sequences against the CD4 and CD8 repertoires from sorted blood. Not all clones reach the TCRdb copy of this immuneACCESS table, which keeps in-frame sequences only. Checked studies attribute under half of the gap to unresolved V genes and leave the rest unexplained. The V and J calls and clone size were taken over from that table, and D and trimming were inferred from the DNA. Within this sample are over 150,000 clones, with around 50% of them counted one time only. Jointly, the top ten make up nearly 5% of the sample.

This clone was counted only a few times. Its antigen is still unknown. No base quality values were provided; no much bigger clone lies one nucleotide off. The sample consisted of CD8+ T cells sorted from blood. The rearrangement joined TRBV4-1 to TRBJ2-3, with TRBD1 matching 7 junction bases. This clonotype originated in a human donor in good health. The CDR3 reads as follows: CASSQGQGDTDTQYF. The DNA is TGCGCCAGCAGCCAAGGGCAGGGGGACACAGATACGCAGTATTTT.